What follows are 13 T cell receptor beta chains derived from one specimen sequenced in a study of CD8+ T cells in alopecia areata. After isolation, RNA underwent reverse transcription to generate cDNA as the sequencing template. The table came from immunoSEQ multiplex PCR; TCRdb's copy has only in-frame clones and leaves some out. The sample has roughly 100,000 clones, less than 70% seen once. The sequencing input was CD4+ T cells sorted from blood. The receptors come from a human donor in good health.

In this sample, this clone turned up a few times. The chain links TRBV27 to TRBJ1-2; maybe TRBD1 (6 bases). CDR1 and CDR2 (germline): MNHEY, SMNVEV (reference sequence). This CDR3 is built from 15 residues. V was pared by 6 bases and J by 4 bases, with 18 bases between. The chain's CDR3 is CASRGWGARIYGYTF. In DNA form, the CDR3 reads TGTGCCAGCAGAGGTTGGGGGGCGCGCATCTATGGCTACACCTTC.

The V gene is TRBV2, the J gene TRBJ1-1, with TRBD1 matching over 8 bases. This CDR3 has 14 amino acids. In germline, CDR1 is SNHLY, CDR2 FYNNEI. With V trimmed by 6 bases and J by 7 bases, 10 bases remained unmatched. CDR3 nucleotides: TGTGCCAGCAGAGGAATCAGGGGGCGCATTGAAGCTTTCTTT. Its translation is CASRGIRGRIEAFF.

V is TRBV28 and J is TRBJ2-1; D not certain. This CDR3 is built from 14 residues. Trimming shortened V by 3 bases and J by 10 bases, and 16 bases separated the two germline ends. The germline CDR1 and CDR2 sequences are MDHEN and SYDVKM. For the CDR3, the DNA is TGTGCCAGCAGTTTCCTCCGCACGGTCTTCGAGCAGTTCTTC. This sequence encodes CASSFLRTVFEQFF.

This clone came up a few times. This chain links TRBV29-1 with TRBJ1-5; 8 bases match TRBD1. The germline V gene encodes CDR1 SQVTM and CDR2 ANQGSEA. The CDR3 has 13 residues. V lost 6 bases, J lost 7 bases, and 8 bases stayed unmatched. The CDR3 DNA sequence: TGCAGCGTGGAGGGACAGGCCGGGCAGCCCCAGCATTTT. This translates into CSVEGQAGQPQHF.

The J gene is TRBJ2-5, the V gene TRBV29-1, with no clear D. This CDR3 is built from 14 residues. Germline assignment: CDR1 SQVTM and CDR2 ANQGSEA. Trimming removed 4 bases from V and 7 bases from J, with 19 bases in between. The CDR3, as DNA: TGCAGCGTTGGAGACCCGAACGCTCCCCTGACCCAGTACTTC. Its translation is CSVGDPNAPLTQYF. Variable domain in full (rest from reference TRBV29-1 and TRBJ2-5): SAVISQKPSRDICQRGTSLTIQCQVDSQVTMMFWYRQQPGQSLTLIATANQGSEATYESGFVIDKFPISRPNLTFSTLTVSNMSPEDSSIYLCSVGDPNAPLTQYFGPGTRLLVL.

This clone has only a few counts. This chain connects TRBV10-3 to TRBJ2-3; 11 positions agree with TRBD2. CDR3 length equals 16 residues. The ends lost 3 bases at V and 7 bases at J; junction bases unmatched: 9. CDR1 ENHRY and CDR2 SYGVKD come from the germline V gene. CDR3 protein: CAISDSGTSGQHTQYF. CDR3 nucleotide sequence: TGTGCCATCAGTGACAGTGGGACTAGCGGTCAGCATACGCAGTATTTT.

The V gene is TRBV7-2, the J gene TRBJ2-3, with D tentatively TRBD1 (6 bases). CDR3 length: 13 residues. Trimming took 7 bases from V and 1 from J, leaving 9 bases between them. Germline CDR1 is SGHTA and CDR2 is FQGNSA. The CDR3 nucleotides read TGTGCCAGCACCGGACAGCGCACAGATACGCAGTATTTT. Its translation: CASTGQRTDTQYF.

This chain joins TRBV4-3 and TRBJ2-1, with D tentatively TRBD2 (5 bases). The CDR3 runs to 13 residues. Deletions cut 0 bases from V and 9 bases from J, with 9 bases between. CDR1 and CDR2 (germline): LGHNA, YSLEER. CDR3 loop: CASSQDRAGEQFF. DNA of the CDR3: TGCGCCAGCAGCCAAGATCGTGCGGGTGAGCAGTTCTTC.

This chain joins TRBV7-6 and TRBJ1-1; D remains unclear. The length of the CDR3 is 13 residues. CDR1 and CDR2 from the germline V gene are SGHVS and FNYEAQ. V lost 5 bases, J lost 0 bases, and 7 bases lay in between. CDR3 bases: TGTGCCAGCAGCCGTGATATGAACACTGAAGCTTTCTTT. This encodes CASSRDMNTEAFF.

CDR3 coding DNA: TGTGCCAGCTCACCCTCGGGAGGGGGGGGTTCACCCCTCCACTTT. Residues: CASSPSGGGGSPLHF. The J gene is TRBJ1-6, the V gene TRBV18, with D possibly being TRBD1 (6 bases). The CDR3 runs 15 residues. CDR1 is KGHSH and CDR2 is LQKENI in the germline V gene. With 3 bases removed from V and 9 bases from J, the gap between germline ends came to 15 bases.

This clone came up a few times. This rearrangement joins TRBV7-9 to TRBJ2-5; D gene ambiguous. The CDR3 has 13 residues. V dropped 4 bases and J dropped 2 bases, with 8 bases sitting between them. Germline CDR1 and CDR2: SEHNR and FQNEAQ (reference sequence). DNA for the CDR3: TGTGCCAGCAGCTGGGGTAGGCAAGAGACCCAGTACTTC. Its protein is CASSWGRQETQYF.

This chain uses TRBV20-1 with TRBJ2-7; D gene ambiguous. V shed 6 bases and J shed 7 bases, with 13 bases lying between them. CDR3 length: 11 amino acids. Germline V gene sequence: CDR1 DFQATT, CDR2 SNEGSKA (reference sequence). CDR3 protein: CSATDDGEQYF. The DNA of the CDR3 is TGCAGTGCCACGGACGATGGGGAGCAGTACTTC.

V gene TRBV10-3 combines with J gene TRBJ1-1, with 7 bases fitting TRBD1. The CDR3 contains 13 residues. Germline CDR1 and CDR2: ENHRY and SYGVKD. V lost 6 bases and J lost 5; bases outside the gene matches: 6. The CDR3 here is CAISLTGKTEAFF. Written as DNA, the CDR3 is TGTGCCATCAGCCTGACAGGGAAGACTGAAGCTTTCTTT.